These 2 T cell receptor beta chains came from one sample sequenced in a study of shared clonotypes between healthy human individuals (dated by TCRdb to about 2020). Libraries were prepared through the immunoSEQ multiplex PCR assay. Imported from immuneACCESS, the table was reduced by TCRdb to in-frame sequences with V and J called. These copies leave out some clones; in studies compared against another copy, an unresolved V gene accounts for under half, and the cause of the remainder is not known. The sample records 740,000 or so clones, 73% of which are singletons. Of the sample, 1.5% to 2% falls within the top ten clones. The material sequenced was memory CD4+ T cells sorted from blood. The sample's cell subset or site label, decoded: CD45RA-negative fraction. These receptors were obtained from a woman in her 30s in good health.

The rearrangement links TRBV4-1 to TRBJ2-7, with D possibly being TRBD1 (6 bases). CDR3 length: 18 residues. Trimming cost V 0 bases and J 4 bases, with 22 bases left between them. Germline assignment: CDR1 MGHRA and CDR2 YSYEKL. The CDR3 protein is CASSQDLRAAGEVYEQYF. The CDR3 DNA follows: TGCGCCAGCAGCCAAGATCTGAGGGCGGCAGGGGAAGTTTACGAGCAGTACTTC.

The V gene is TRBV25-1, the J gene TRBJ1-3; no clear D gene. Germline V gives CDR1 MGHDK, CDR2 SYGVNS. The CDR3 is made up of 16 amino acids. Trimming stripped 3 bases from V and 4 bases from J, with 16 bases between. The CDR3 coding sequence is TGTGCCAGCAGTGACCAACGGGTCGTGCGGGGAAACACCATATATTTT. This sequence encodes CASSDQRVVRGNTIYF.